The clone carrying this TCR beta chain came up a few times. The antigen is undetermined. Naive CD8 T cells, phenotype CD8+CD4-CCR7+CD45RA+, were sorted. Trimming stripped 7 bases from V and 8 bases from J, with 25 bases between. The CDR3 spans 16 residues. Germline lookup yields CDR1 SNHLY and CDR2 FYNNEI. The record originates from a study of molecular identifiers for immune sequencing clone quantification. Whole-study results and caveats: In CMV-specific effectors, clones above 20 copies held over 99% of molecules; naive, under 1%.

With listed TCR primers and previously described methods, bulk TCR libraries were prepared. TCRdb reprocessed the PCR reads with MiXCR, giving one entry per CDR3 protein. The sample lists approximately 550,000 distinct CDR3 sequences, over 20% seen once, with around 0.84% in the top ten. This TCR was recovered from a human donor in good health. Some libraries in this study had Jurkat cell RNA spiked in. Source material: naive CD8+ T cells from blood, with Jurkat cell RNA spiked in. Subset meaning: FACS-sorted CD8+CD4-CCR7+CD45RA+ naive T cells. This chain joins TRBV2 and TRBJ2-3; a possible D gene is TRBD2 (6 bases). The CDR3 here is CASTRRAGRVGATQYF. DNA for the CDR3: TGTGCCAGCACCCGGAGGGCCGGCAGGGTGGGCGCTACGCAGTATTTT. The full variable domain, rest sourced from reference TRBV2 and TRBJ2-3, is EPEVTQTPSHQVTQMGQEVILRCVPISNHLYFYWYRQILGQKVEFLVSFYNNEISEKSEIFDDQFSVERPDGSNFTLKIRSTKLEDSAMYFCASTRRAGRVGATQYFGPGTRLTVL.